This record looks at one T cell receptor beta chain sequence and its context. Its antigen is as yet unknown. The data were obtained in a study of T cell responses to AZD1222 COVID-19 vaccine. Across the study: Investigators merged groups given second doses at roughly 4 or roughly 12 weeks. Regarding the study as a whole: Of the AZD1222 recipients, only 5 to 7 were seropositive at baseline. Donors were mostly white British, more females; clonal diversity possibly underestimated.

This CDR3 contains 14 residues. V was trimmed by 3 bases and J by 2 bases, leaving 10 bases between them. Germline V gives CDR1 SGHRS, CDR2 YFSETQ. Produced via immunoSEQ multiplex PCR; TCRdb's table is partial and in-frame only. The sample lists 100,000 to 150,000 clones, about 94% seen once, with approximately 5.4% in the top ten. This specimen was peripheral blood, taken on day 0 of AZD1222 vaccination. The source of this sequence is an adult in good health. V gene TRBV5-1 combines with J gene TRBJ2-3; D gene unclear. Here the CDR3 DNA reads TGCGCCAGCAGCTCGCGAATTAACACAGATACGCAGTATTTT. Translation: CASSSRINTDTQYF.